Sequencing of this T cell receptor (beta chain) was carried out in a study of beta chain features in type 1 diabetes. Germline V CDR1 and CDR2: SGDLS, YYNGEE. The CDR3 runs 15 residues. Trimming removed 4 bases from V and 5 bases from J; junction bases left unmatched: 10. As for this clone: Its antigen is not known.

Study-wide results and limits: PCR might preferentially amplify shorter templates, equally in patients and controls. Within patients, naive, central memory and Treg TCRB repertoires seemed more similar than within healthy donors.

The study reverse transcribed the entire isolated RNA, so it sequenced expressed TCRB transcripts. The table came from immunoSEQ multiplex PCR; TCRdb's copy has only in-frame clones and leaves some out. The sample has more than 50,000 clones; roughly 60% are singletons. Material for sequencing was Tregs from blood. This clonotype was sampled from a young woman in good health. This rearrangement joins TRBV9 to TRBJ2-3; TRBD1 matches at 7 bases. The CDR3 DNA reads as TGTGCCAGCAGCCCCCTCGGGACAGTCCTAGATACGCAGTATTTT. Translating gives CASSPLGTVLDTQYF.